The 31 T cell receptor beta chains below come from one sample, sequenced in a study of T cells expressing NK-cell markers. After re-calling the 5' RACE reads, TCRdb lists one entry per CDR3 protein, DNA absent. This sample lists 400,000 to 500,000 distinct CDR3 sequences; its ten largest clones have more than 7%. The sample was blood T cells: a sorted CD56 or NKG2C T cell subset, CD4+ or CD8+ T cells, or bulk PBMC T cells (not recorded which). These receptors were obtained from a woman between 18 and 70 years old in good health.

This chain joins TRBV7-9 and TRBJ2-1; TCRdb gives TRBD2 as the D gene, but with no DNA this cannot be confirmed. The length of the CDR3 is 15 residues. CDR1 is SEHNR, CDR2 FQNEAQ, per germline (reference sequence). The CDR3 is CASRPPFRLGGEQFF.

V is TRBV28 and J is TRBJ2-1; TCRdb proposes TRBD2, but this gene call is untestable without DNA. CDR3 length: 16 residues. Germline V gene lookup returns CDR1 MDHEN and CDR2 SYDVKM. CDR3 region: CASSFLRQRVGNEQFF.

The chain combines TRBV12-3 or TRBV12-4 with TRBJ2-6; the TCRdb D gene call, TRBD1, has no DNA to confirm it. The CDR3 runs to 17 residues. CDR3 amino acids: CASSSRIRASGANVLTF.

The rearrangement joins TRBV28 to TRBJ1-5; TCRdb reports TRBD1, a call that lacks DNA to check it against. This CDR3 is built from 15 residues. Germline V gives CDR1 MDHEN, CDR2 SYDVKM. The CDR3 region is CASTLRQGGHQPQHF.

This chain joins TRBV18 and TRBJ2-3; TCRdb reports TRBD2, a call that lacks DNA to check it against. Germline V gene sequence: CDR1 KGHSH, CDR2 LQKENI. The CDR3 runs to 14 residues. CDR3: CASSPGRDTDTQYF.

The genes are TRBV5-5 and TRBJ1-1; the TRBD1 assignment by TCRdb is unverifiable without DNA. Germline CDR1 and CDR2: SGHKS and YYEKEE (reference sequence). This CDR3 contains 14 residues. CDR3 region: CASSAGTVNTEAFF.

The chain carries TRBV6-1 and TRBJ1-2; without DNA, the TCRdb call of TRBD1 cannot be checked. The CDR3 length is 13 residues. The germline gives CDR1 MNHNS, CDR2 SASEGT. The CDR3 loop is CASTQTGWGGYTF.

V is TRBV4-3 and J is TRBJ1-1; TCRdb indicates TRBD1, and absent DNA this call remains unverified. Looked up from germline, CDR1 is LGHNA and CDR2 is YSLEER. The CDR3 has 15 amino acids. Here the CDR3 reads CASSQEKGQGPEAFF.

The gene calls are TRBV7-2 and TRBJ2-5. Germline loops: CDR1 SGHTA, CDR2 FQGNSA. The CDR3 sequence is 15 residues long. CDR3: CASSLGQRYQETQYF.

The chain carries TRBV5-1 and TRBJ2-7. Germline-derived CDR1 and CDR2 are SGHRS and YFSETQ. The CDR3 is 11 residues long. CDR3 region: CASSGNYEQYF. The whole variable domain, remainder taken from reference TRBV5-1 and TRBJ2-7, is KAGVTQTPRYLIKTRGQQVTLSCSPISGHRSVSWYQQTPGQGLQFLFEYFSETQRNKGNFPGRFSGRQFSNSRSEMNVSTLELGDSALYLCASSGNYEQYFGPGTRLTVT.

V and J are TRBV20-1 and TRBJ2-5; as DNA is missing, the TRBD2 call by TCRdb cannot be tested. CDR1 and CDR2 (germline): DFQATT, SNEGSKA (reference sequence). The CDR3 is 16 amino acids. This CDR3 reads CSAPSASGGAAETQYF.

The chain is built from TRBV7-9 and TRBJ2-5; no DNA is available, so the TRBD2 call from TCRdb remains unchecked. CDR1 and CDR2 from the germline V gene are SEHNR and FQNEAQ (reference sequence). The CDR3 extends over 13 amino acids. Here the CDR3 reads CASSRLAGETQYF.

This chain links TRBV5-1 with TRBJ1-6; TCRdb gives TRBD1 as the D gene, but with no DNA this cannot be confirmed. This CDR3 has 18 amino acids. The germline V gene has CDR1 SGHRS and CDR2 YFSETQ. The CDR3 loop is CASSLNPGQGNYNSPLHF.

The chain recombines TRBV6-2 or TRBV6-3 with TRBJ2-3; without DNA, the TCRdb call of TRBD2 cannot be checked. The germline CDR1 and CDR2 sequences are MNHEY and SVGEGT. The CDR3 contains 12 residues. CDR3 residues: CARRLAVHTQYF.

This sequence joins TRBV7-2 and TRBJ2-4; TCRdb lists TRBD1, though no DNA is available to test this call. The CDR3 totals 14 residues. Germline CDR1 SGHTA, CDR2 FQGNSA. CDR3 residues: CASSKDRGVNIQYF.

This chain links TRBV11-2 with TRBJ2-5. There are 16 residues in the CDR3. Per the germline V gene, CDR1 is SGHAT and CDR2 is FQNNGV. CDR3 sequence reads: CASSRVGSAGQETQYF. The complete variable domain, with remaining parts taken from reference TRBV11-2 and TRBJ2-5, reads EAGVAQSPRYKIIEKRQSVAFWCNPISGHATLYWYQQILGQGPKLLIQFQNNGVVDDSQLPKDRFSAERLKGVDSTLKIQPAKLEDSAVYLCASSRVGSAGQETQYFGPGTRLLVL.

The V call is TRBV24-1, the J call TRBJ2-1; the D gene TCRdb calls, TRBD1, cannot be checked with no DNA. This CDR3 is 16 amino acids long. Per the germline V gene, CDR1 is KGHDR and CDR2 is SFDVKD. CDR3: CATSAPYEGDLNEQFF.

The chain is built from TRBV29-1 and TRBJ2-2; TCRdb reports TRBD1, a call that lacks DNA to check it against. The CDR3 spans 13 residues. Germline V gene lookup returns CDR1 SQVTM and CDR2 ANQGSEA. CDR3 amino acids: CSSSLRGTGELFF.

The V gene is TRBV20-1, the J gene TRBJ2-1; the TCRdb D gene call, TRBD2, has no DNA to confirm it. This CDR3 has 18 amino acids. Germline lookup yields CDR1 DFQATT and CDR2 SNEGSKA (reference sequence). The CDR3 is CSARDSSGGTISYNEQFF.

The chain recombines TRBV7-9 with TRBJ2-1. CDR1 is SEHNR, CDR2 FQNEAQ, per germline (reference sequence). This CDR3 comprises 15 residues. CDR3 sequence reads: CASSLEELSYNEQFF. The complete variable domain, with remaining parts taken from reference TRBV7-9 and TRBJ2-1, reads DTGVSQNPRHKITKRGQNVTFRCDPISEHNRLYWYRQTLGQGPEFLTYFQNEAQLEKSRLLSDRFSAERPKGSFSTLEIQRTEQGDSAMYLCASSLEELSYNEQFFGPGTRLTVL.

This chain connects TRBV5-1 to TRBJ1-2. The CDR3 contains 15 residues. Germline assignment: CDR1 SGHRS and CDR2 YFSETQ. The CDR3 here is CASSLRPGVNYGYTF.

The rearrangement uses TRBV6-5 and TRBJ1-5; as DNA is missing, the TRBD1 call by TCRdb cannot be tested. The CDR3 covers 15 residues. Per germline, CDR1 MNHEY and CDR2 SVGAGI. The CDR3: CASSYSLGGSETQHF.

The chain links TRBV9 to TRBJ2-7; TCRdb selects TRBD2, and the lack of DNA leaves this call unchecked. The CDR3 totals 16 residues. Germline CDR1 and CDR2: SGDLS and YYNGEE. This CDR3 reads CASSPGLKRGTYEQYF.

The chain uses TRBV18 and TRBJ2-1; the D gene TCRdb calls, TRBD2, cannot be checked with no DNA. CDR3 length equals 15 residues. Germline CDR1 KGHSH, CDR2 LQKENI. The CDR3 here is CASSPSVAGVDEQFF.

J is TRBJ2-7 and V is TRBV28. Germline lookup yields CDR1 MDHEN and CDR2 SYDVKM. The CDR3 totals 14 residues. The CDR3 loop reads CASRRTGGSYEQYF.

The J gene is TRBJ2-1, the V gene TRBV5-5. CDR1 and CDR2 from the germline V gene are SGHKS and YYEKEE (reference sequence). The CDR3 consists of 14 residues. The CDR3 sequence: CASSWGIPYNEQFF.

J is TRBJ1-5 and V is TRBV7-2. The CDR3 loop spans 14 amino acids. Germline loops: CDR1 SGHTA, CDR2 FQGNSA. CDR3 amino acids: CASSLDTARQPQHF.

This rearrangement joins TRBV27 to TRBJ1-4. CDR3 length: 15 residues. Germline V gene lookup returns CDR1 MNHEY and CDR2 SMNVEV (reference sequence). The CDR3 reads CASSLSRVAGEKLFF.

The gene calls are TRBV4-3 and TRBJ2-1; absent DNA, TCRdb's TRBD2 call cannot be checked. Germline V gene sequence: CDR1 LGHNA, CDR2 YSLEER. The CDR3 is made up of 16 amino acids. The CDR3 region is CASSLRGLLLHNEQFF.

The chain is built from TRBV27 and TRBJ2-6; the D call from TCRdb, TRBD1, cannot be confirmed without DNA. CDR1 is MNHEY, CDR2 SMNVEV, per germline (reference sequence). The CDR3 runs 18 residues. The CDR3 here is CASSPEQGAVTGANVLTF. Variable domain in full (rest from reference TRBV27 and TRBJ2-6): EAQVTQNPRYLITVTGKKLTVTCSQNMNHEYMSWYRQDPGLGLRQIYYSMNVEVTDKGDVPEGYKVSRKEKRNFPLILESPSPNQTSLYFCASSPEQGAVTGANVLTFGAGSRLTVL.

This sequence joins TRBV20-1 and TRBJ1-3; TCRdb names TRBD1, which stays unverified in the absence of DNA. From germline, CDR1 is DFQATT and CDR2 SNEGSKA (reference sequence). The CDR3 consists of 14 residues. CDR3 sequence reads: CSASRRDSGNTIYF.